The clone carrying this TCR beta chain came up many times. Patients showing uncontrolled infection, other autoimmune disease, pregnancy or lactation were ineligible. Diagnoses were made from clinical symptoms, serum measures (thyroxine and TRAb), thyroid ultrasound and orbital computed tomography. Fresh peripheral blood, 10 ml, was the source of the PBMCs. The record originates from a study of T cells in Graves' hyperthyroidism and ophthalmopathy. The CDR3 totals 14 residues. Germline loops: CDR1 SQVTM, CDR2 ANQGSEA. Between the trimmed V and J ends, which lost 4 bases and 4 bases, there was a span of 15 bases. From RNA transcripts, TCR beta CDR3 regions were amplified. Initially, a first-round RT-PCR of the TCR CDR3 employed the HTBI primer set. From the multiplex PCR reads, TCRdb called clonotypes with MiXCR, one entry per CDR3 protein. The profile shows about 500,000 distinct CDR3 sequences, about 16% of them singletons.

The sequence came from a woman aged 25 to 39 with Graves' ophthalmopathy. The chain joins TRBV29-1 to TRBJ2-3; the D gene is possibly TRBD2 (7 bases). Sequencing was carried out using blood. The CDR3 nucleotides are TGCAGCGTTGTATTGGGGGGGCGTCCAGATACGCAGTATTTT. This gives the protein CSVVLGGRPDTQYF.